This TCR beta chain was captured by sequencing in a study of metastatic and nonmetastatic thyroid tumors. Study-level background: It was across blood and tumor or nodule tissue from malignant and benign thyroid patients that repertoires were compared. Findings and limits, study-wide: It was reported that TCR beta diversity was significantly higher in malignant thyroid tumors than benign nodules, in blood and tumor.

This clone appeared many times. Antigen: not known. Patients underwent thyroid surgery, and none had received any treatment before it. TCRdb re-called clones via MiXCR from the PCR reads. The sample records over 45,000 clones, approximately 26% being singletons. CDR1 and CDR2 (germline): SGHTA, FQGNSA. Between the trimmed V and J ends, which lost 8 bases and 6 bases, there was a span of 17 bases. This CDR3 region has 14 residues. The source material was blood. The chain has TRBV7-2 and TRBJ2-4; D tentatively fits TRBD1 or TRBD2 (6 bases each). The clonotype comes from a male donor with papillary thyroid cancer or a benign thyroid nodule (not recorded which). Some clones in this sample may be carry-over from other donors' samples. DNA of the CDR3: TGTGCCAGCGCCCCACGGGGGCGCGTAAACATTCAGTACTTC. It specifies CASAPRGRVNIQYF.